The following is a TCR beta chain sequence with its context. Its antigen is still unknown. Peripheral blood, together with lesional scalp punch biopsies, was collected from alopecia areata patients. From germline, CDR1 is SGHTA and CDR2 FQGNSA. Trimming took 10 bases from V and 8 from J, leaving 14 bases between them. This CDR3 is built from 11 residues. The data are from a study of CD8+ T cells in alopecia areata. Study-wide background: The drug, oral tofacitinib, was given to treated patients at 5 to 10 mg twice daily.

TCR sequencing used cDNA made by reverse transcription of extracted RNA. TCRdb's copy holds only in-frame clones and misses some; the assay was immunoSEQ multiplex PCR. The sample holds about 170,000 clones, less than 80% seen once. Broader study findings: Higher clonality and more expanded CD8+ clones appeared in lesional than normal scalp. In scalp samples, resident alphabeta T cells of normal skin are also sequenced.

This sequence originates from a human donor with alopecia areata. Sequenced material: CD8+ T cells sorted from blood, taken at week 0. The rearrangement joins TRBV7-2 to TRBJ1-2; D might be TRBD1 (5 bases). CDR3 region: CATKTGPGYTF. For the CDR3, the DNA is TGTGCCACCAAAACGGGGCCCGGCTACACCTTC.